This T cell receptor beta chain was documented in a study of T cells in localized non-small cell lung cancer. Findings and limits, study-wide: Elevated circulating T cell density in blood was associated with longer overall survival. Appearing in adjacent lung were a median approximately 60 of the top 100 tumor clones. Clonality peaked in uninvolved adjacent lung rather than tumor. As only one tumor region underwent sequencing, heterogeneity remains possible.

Concerning this clone itself: Its antigen is still unknown.

TCRdb keeps only in-frame clones here, not all; method: immunoSEQ multiplex PCR. The sample has more than 10,000 clones; 85% to 90% are singletons. The ends were cut back, 1 base at V and 4 bases at J, with 19 bases in the middle. This CDR3 region has 16 residues. From germline, CDR1 is GTSNPN and CDR2 SVGIG (reference sequence). The sequence derives from a male donor aged 60 or over with stage III lung adenocarcinoma. The sample in question was peripheral blood, obtained before any cancer treatment. The chain has TRBV30 and TRBJ1-1; maybe TRBD1 (6 bases). The CDR3 loop reads CAWSGVAGGGGTEAFF. DNA for the CDR3: TGTGCCTGGAGTGGGGTTGCGGGGGGAGGGGGCACTGAAGCTTTCTTT.